This entry is about one T cell receptor (beta chain). The sample belongs to a study of blood T cell repertoires in COVID-19. About the research overall: The samples span acute and convalescent COVID-19 from the United States, Italy and Spain. T cells, B-cell-depleted T cells, or PBMCs provided the cDNA or gDNA that served as material.

CDR3 length equals 15 residues. Trimming shortened V by 0 bases and J by 3 bases, and 10 bases separated the two germline ends. The germline V gene encodes CDR1 SGDLS and CDR2 YYNGEE. Measured with immunoSEQ multiplex PCR; TCRdb has only the in-frame clones, and not every one. The top ten hold 0.7% to 0.8% of the sample, which has about 200,000 clones, roughly nine tenths seen once. The clonotype was recovered from a woman aged 70-85 years with acute or convalescent COVID-19. Sequenced input: peripheral blood. V and J are TRBV9 and TRBJ1-3; unclear D gene. Written as DNA, the CDR3 is TGTGCCAGCAGCGTAGACCAATCGGGTGGAAACACCATATATTTT. Amino acids: CASSVDQSGGNTIYF.